A selection of T cell receptor beta chains follows, all from one sample in a study of blood T cell repertoires in COVID-19. The repertoire was sequenced with immunoSEQ multiplex PCR; TCRdb's copy has only in-frame clones and lacks some. Of some 330,000 clones listed, roughly 86% are singletons. The source material was peripheral blood. Receptors originate from a woman in her thirties with COVID-19, enrolled during active disease. CDR3s include the opening cysteine and the closing phenylalanine or tryptophan. A D gene is named only where the DNA matches it firmly. Rows give clone size only sometimes, using once, few, many, or a class for an expanded clone.

NA,TRBJ2-1,TRBV12-3/TRBV12-4,NA,TGTGCCAGCAGTACGGGAAATGAGCAGTTCTTC,CASSTGNEQFF
once,TRBJ2-5,TRBV18,NA,TGTGCCAGCTCACCGTCGCAGGGGTTAGCAGAGACCCAGTACTTC,CASSPSQGLAETQYF
few,TRBJ1-1,TRBV6-5,NA,TGTGCCAGCAGGAGAACAGAGAGCGGTAACACTGAAGCTTTCTTT,CASRRTESGNTEAFF
NA,TRBJ1-2,TRBV2,TRBD1,TGTGCCAGCAGCATACAGGGGTTGGACTATGGCTACACCTTC,CASSIQGLDYGYTF
once,TRBJ2-5,TRBV4-1,NA,TGCGCCAGCAGCCAAGATAGAGAGACCCAGTACTTC,CASSQDRETQYF
NA,TRBJ2-2,TRBV7-7,TRBD1,TGTGCTAGCAGCTTGAAAACAGGGGACACCGGGGAGCTGTTTTTT,CASSLKTGDTGELFF
NA,TRBJ2-3,TRBV6-6,NA,TGTGCCAGCAGTTACCCGAATGAGGCGGGGGCCCAGTATTTT,CASSYPNEAGAQYF
NA,TRBJ2-1,TRBV4-1,TRBD2,TGCGCCAGCAGCAAACTAATCCTCAGGCGGGGGGGCGTTTTGGATGAGCAGTTCTTC,CASSKLILRRGGVLDEQFF
NA,TRBJ1-6,TRBV4-1,NA,TGCGCCAGCAGCCAAATGGGGAGGGATTCACCCCTCCACTTT,CASSQMGRDSPLHF
NA,TRBJ2-3,TRBV18,TRBD2,TGTGCCAGCTCACCGGGAGGGTCTAGCACAGATACGCAGTATTTT,CASSPGGSSTDTQYF
NA,TRBJ2-5,TRBV11-2,TRBD2,TGTGCCAGCAGCACAGGCCCCGGGGGGCAAGAGACCCAGTACTTC,CASSTGPGGQETQYF
NA,TRBJ2-3,TRBV5-1,TRBD1,TGCGCCAGCAGCCCCTGGACAGGGGTGACAGATACGCAGTATTTT,CASSPWTGVTDTQYF
NA,TRBJ1-5,TRBV7-9,TRBD1,TGTGCCAGCAGCTTTGGATCGGGGACAGGGGCGGAGCCCCAGCATTTT,CASSFGSGTGAEPQHF
NA,TRBJ1-1,TRBV30,TRBD1,TGTGCCTGGAGTGGGGGACAGGGCGCTTTCTTT,CAWSGGQGAFF
NA,TRBJ2-7,TRBV7-2,NA,TGTGCCAGCAGCCCCGTCGCGGGGTCCCGCTACGAGCAGTACTTC,CASSPVAGSRYEQYF